One and the same sample provided the 7 T cell receptor beta chains below, sequenced in a study of shared clonotypes between healthy human individuals. Assay: immunoSEQ multiplex PCR; the TCRdb copy retains only in-frame clones and omits some. This table holds about 2.4 million clones, over 85% found once. The sequenced sample consisted of naive CD4+ T cells from PBMCs. As to subset: CD45RA+ positively selected. These receptors all come from a man aged 18 to 29 in good health. Some clones in this sample may be carry-over from other donors' samples.

The gene calls are TRBV5-4 and TRBJ2-5, with 13 bases fitting TRBD2. There are 16 residues in the CDR3. Unmatched junction bases numbered 6, after V lost 0 bases and J lost 7 bases. The V gene's germline CDR1 is SGHNT and CDR2 YYREEE (reference sequence). CDR3 nucleotide sequence: TGTGCCAGCAGCTTGGGGGGACTAGCGGGGCATAGGACCCAGTACTTC. It encodes CASSLGGLAGHRTQYF.

The CDR3 nucleotides read TGTGCCAGCAGTTACAACAGGGGGGAAAACACCATATATTTT. The encoded protein is CASSYNRGENTIYF. This chain joins TRBV6-6 and TRBJ1-3; 8 nucleotides align to TRBD1. The germline gives CDR1 MNHNY, CDR2 SVGAGI (reference sequence). The length of the CDR3 is 14 residues. V lost 2 bases, J lost 6 bases, and 3 bases stayed unmatched.

The chain joins TRBV27 to TRBJ1-5; 8 bases fit TRBD1. The CDR3 contains 14 residues. V lost 5 bases to trimming and J lost 4 bases; unmatched junction nucleotides: 4. Germline assignment: CDR1 MNHEY and CDR2 SMNVEV (reference sequence). The CDR3: CASSTGTGNQPQHF. In nucleotides, the CDR3 is TGTGCCAGCAGTACCGGGACAGGAAATCAGCCCCAGCATTTT.

The V call is TRBV2, the J call TRBJ2-1; unclear D gene. Trimming removed 6 bases at V and 5 bases at J, with 11 bases between. The CDR3 has 13 residues. CDR1 and CDR2 from the germline V gene are SNHLY and FYNNEI. Here the CDR3 reads CASRRNQNNEQFF. DNA of the CDR3: TGTGCCAGCAGGAGAAATCAAAACAATGAGCAGTTCTTC.

The chain carries TRBV5-5 and TRBJ2-7, with TRBD2 matching 10 bases. The germline V gene encodes CDR1 SGHKS and CDR2 YYEKEE (reference sequence). The CDR3 sequence is 18 residues long. Trimming at V came to 1 base and at J to 1 base, leaving 11 bases not matched to a gene. As DNA, the CDR3 is TGTGCCAGCAGCTTGCCGCTCCCGAGGACTAGCGGTTCCTACGAGCAGTACTTC. As protein: CASSLPLPRTSGSYEQYF. Drawing the rest from reference TRBV5-5 and TRBJ2-7, the complete variable domain is DAGVTQSPTHLIKTRGQQVTLRCSPISGHKSVSWYQQVLGQGPQFIFQYYEKEERGRGNFPDRFSARQFPNYSSELNVNALLLGDSALYLCASSLPLPRTSGSYEQYFGPGTRLTVT.

The gene calls are TRBV5-5 and TRBJ2-5, with TRBD1 as a possible D gene (5 bases). This CDR3 spans 15 amino acids. Trimming removed 3 bases at V and 2 bases at J, with 14 bases between. CDR1 SGHKS and CDR2 YYEKEE come from the germline V gene (reference sequence). CDR3 nucleotide sequence: TGTGCCAGCAGCTCCCCCGGACACGCGCAAGAGACCCAGTACTTC. This translates into CASSSPGHAQETQYF.

The J gene is TRBJ2-1, the V gene TRBV28; tentative D call: TRBD2 (6 bases). V lost 8 bases, J lost 5 bases, and 10 bases lay in between. This CDR3 comprises 12 residues. From germline, CDR1 is MDHEN and CDR2 SYDVKM. The CDR3 loop is CASGGLHNEQFF. The DNA for the CDR3 is TGTGCCAGCGGGGGACTCCACAATGAGCAGTTCTTC.